The rows below give T cell receptor beta chains drawn from one sample of a study of vaccination and CD4 T cells after COVID-19. TCRdb re-analysed the PCR reads in MiXCR, keeping a single row per CDR3 protein. Of about 17,000 distinct CDR3 sequences listed, less than 60% are singletons. For these TCRs, the target antigens are not known. The specimen was CD4+ T cells from blood, cultured in vitro, collected before SARS-CoV-2 vaccination. The source of these receptors is a human donor who had recovered from COVID-19. Both conserved end residues are trimmed from each CDR3. A clone size is listed for some rows: how often the clone was seen (once, few, many), or a class if it is expanded.

V,size,CDR3
TRBV20-1,few,SAIDRAGGYGYT
TRBV7-2,-,ASSLERVRGPGNTIY
TRBV20-1,-,SAASPRNEQF
TRBV7-3,few,ASSSSGTSGNEQY
TRBV6-2/TRBV6-3,-,ASSRDSLNQPQH
TRBV20-1,-,SANRGTNEKLF
TRBV27,-,ASSLGRGGHEQY
TRBV6-1,-,ASSGAAQGVSEAF
TRBV30,once,AWRTGDTQY
TRBV7-3,-,ASSASLGETQY
TRBV6-1,few,ASKEWGTGELF
TRBV6-1,-,ASSLVDSSPLH